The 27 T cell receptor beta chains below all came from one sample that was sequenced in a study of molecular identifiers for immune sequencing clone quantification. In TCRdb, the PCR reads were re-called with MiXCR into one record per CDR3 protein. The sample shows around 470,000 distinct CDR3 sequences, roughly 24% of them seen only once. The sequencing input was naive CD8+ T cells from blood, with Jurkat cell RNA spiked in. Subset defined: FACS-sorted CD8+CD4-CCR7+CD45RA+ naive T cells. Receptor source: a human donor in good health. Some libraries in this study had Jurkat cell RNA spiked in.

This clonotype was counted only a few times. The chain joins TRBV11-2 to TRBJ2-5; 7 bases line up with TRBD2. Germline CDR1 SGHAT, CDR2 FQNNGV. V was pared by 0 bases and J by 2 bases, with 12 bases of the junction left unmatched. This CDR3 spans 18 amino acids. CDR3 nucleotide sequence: TGTGCCAGCAGCTTAGACCCCAAGGCGGGGGAGTATCAAGAGACCCAGTACTTC. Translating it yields CASSLDPKAGEYQETQYF.

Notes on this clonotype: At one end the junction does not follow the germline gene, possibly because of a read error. CDR3 DNA: TGTGCCAGCAGTTTGGCCAGGGGGCGTGAAAAACTGTGTTTT. It yields the protein CASSLARGREKLCF. This rearrangement joins TRBV28 to TRBJ1-4, with 8 positions matching TRBD1. This CDR3 spans 14 amino acids. Germline values: CDR1 MDHEN, CDR2 SYDVKM.

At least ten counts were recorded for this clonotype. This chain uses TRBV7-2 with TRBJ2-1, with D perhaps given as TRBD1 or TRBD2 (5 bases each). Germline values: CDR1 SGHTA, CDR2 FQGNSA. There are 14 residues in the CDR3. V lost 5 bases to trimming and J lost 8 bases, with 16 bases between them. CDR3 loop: CASSKGTSSDEQFF. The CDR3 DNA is TGTGCCAGCAGCAAAGGGACCTCATCCGATGAGCAGTTCTTC.

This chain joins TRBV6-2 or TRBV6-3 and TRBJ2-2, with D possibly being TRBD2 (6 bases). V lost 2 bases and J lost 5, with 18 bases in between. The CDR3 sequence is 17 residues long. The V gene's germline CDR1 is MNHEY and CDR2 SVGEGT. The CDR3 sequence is CASSYAPGVAGTGELFF. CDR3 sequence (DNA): TGTGCCAGCAGTTACGCCCCGGGTGTGGCGGGGACCGGGGAGCTGTTTTTT.

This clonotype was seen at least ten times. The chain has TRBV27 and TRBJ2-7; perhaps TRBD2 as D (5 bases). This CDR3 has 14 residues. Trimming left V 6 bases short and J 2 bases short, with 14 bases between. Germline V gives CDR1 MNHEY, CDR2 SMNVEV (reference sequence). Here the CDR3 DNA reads TGTGCCAGCAGACCCGGACTGCGCCCCTACGAGCAGTACTTC. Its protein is CASRPGLRPYEQYF.

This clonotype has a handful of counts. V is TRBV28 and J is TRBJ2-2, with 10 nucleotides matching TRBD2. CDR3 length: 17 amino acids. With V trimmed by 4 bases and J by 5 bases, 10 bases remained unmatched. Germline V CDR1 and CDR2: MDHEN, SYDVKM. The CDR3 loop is CASSSYWTSGPTGELFF. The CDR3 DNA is TGTGCCAGCAGTTCCTACTGGACTAGCGGCCCAACCGGGGAGCTGTTTTTT.

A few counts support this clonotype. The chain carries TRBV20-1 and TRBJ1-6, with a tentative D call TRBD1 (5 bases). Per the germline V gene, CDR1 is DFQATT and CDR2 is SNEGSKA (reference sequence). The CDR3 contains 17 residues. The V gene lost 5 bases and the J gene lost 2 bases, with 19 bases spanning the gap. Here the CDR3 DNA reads TGCAGTGCTCAATCCAGGGTAGGGTGGACCTATAATTCACCCCTCCACTTT. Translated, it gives CSAQSRVGWTYNSPLHF.

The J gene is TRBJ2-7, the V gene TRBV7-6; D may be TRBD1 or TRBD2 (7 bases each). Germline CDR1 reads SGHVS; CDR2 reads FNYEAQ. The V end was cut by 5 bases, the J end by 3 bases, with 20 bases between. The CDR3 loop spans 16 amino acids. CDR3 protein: CASSPGGQGGIYEQYF. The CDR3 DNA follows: TGTGCCAGCAGCCCAGGTGGGCAGGGGGGGATCTACGAGCAGTACTTC.

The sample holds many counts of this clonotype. The CDR3 DNA follows: TGCAGCGTTGACTTGGCGGGGGCCACCCTGGGGCAGTATTTT. Protein product: CSVDLAGATLGQYF. The chain couples TRBV29-1 to TRBJ2-3; TRBD2 might be the D (7 bases). The CDR3 covers 14 residues. From germline, CDR1 is SQVTM and CDR2 ANQGSEA. V lost 3 bases to trimming and J lost 11 bases, with 21 bases between them.

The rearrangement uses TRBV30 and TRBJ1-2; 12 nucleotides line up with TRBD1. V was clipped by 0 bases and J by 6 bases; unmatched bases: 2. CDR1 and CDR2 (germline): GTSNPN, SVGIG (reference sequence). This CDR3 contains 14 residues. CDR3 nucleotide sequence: TGTGCCTGGAGTGTGGGACAGGGGGCCCATGGCTACACCTTC. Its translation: CAWSVGQGAHGYTF.

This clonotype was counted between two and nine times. The CDR3 loop reads CASSVGGPYNEQFF. The CDR3 nucleotides read TGTGCCAGCAGTGTTGGGGGGCCCTACAATGAGCAGTTCTTC. This chain links TRBV2 with TRBJ2-1, with D perhaps being TRBD1 or TRBD2 (6 bases each). The CDR3 totals 14 residues. Trimming removed 4 bases from V and 2 bases from J, with 9 bases in between. CDR1 and CDR2 from the germline V gene are SNHLY and FYNNEI.

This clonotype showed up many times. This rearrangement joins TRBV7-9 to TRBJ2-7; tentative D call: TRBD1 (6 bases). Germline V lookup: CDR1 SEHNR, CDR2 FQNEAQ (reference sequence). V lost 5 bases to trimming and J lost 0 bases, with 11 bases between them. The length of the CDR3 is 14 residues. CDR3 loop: CASSPRTDSYEQYF. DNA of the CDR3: TGTGCCAGCAGCCCACGGACAGACTCCTACGAGCAGTACTTC.

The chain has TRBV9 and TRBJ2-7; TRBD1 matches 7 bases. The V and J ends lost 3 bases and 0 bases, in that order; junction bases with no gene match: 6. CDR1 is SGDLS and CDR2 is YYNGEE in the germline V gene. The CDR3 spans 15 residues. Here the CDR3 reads CASSGEAGGSYEQYF. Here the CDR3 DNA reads TGTGCCAGCAGCGGAGAGGCAGGGGGCTCCTACGAGCAGTACTTC.

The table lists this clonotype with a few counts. CDR3 in amino acids: CAWSQILGEDTQYF. The CDR3 nucleotides are TGTGCCTGGAGTCAGATCCTAGGGGAAGATACGCAGTATTTT. The J gene is TRBJ2-3, the V gene TRBV30, with a weak D call TRBD1 (5 bases). The germline CDR1 and CDR2 sequences are GTSNPN and SVGIG (reference sequence). The ends were cut back, 2 bases at V and 5 bases at J, with 14 bases in the middle. This CDR3 comprises 14 residues.

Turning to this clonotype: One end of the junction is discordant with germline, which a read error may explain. CDR3 DNA sequence: TGTGCCGGCAGCTGGGGGGGTACCGGGGAGCTGTTTTTT. It codes for CAGSWGGTGELFF. The V call is TRBV5-6, the J call TRBJ2-2; 7 bases line up with TRBD2. This CDR3 comprises 13 residues. Germline values: CDR1 SGHDT, CDR2 YYEEEE.

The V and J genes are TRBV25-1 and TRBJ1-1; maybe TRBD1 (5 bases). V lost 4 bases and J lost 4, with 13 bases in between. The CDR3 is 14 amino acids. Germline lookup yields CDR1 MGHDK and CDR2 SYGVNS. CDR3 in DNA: TGTGCCAGCAGTGGTTCAGGGAGGGGCACTGAAGCTTTCTTT. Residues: CASSGSGRGTEAFF.

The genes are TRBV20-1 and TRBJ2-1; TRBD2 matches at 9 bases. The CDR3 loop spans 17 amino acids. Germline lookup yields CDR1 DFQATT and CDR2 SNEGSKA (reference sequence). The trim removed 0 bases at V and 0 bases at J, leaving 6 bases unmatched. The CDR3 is CSARDAGGESSYNEQFF. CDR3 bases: TGCAGTGCTAGAGATGCGGGAGGGGAAAGCTCCTACAATGAGCAGTTCTTC.

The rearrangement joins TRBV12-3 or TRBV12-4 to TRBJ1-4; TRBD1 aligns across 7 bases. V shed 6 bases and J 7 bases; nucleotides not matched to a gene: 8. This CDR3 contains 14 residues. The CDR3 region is CASRSTGWGEKLFF. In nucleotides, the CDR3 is TGTGCCAGCAGGTCGACAGGGTGGGGTGAAAAACTGTTTTTT.

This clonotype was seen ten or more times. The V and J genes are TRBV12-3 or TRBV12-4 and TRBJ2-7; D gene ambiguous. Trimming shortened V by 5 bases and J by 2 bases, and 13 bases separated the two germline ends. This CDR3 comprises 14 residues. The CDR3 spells CASSLAASTYEQYF. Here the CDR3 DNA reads TGTGCCAGCAGTCTGGCGGCCTCGACCTACGAGCAGTACTTC.

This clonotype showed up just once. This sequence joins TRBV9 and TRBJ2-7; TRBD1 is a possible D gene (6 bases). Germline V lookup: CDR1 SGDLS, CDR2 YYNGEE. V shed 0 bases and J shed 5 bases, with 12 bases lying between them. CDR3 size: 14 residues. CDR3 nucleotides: TGTGCCAGCAGCGTAGCTTCCACAGGGAACGAGCAGTACTTC. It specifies CASSVASTGNEQYF.

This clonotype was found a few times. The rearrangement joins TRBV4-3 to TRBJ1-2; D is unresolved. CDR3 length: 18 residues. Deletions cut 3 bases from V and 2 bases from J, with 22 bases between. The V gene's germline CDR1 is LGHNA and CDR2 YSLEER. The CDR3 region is CASSQGVEYRALNYGYTF. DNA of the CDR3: TGCGCCAGCAGCCAGGGCGTCGAATATAGGGCCTTGAACTATGGCTACACCTTC.

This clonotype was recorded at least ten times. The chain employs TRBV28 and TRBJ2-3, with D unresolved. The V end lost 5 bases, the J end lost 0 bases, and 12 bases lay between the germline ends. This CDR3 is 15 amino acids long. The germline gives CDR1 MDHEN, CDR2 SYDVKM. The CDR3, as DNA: TGTGCCAGCAGTACCTACGTCCTTAGCACAGATACGCAGTATTTT. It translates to CASSTYVLSTDTQYF.

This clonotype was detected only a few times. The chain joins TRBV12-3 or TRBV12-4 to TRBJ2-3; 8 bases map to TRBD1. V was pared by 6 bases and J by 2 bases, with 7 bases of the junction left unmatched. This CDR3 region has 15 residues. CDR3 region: CASSLMDRATDTQYF. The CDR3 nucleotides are TGTGCCAGCAGCCTTATGGACAGGGCCACAGATACGCAGTATTTT.

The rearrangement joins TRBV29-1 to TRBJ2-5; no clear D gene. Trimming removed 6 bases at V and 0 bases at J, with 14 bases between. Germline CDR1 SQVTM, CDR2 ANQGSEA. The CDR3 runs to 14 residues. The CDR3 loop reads CSVIEAWYQETQYF. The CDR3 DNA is TGCAGCGTGATAGAGGCTTGGTACCAAGAGACCCAGTACTTC.

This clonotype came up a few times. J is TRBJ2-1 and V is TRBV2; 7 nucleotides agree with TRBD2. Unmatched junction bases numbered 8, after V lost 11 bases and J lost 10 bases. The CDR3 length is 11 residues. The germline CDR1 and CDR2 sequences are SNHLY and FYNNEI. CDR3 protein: CAPRRGGEQFF. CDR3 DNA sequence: TGTGCCCCCCGGAGGGGAGGGGAGCAGTTCTTC.

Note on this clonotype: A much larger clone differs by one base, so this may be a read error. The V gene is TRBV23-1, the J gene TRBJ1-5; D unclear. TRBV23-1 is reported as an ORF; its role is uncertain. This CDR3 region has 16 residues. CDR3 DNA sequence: TGCGCCAGCGGTCAATCGCCGGGCGAGGTCAAGGAGCCCCAGCATTTT. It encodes CASGQSPGEVKEPQHF.

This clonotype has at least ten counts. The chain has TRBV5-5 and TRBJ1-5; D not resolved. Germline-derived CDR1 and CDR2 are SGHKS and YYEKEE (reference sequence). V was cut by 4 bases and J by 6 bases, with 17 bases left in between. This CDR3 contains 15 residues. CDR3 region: CASSRSHGVTQPQHF. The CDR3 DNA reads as TGTGCCAGCAGCCGGAGTCATGGGGTAACTCAGCCCCAGCATTTT. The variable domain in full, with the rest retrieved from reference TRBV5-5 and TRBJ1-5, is DAGVTQSPTHLIKTRGQQVTLRCSPISGHKSVSWYQQVLGQGPQFIFQYYEKEERGRGNFPDRFSARQFPNYSSELNVNALLLGDSALYLCASSRSHGVTQPQHFGDGTRLSIL.